The 13 T cell receptor beta chains presented below share a single source sample, sequenced in a study of blood T cell repertoires in COVID-19. Repertoires were generated with immunoSEQ multiplex PCR, while TCRdb's copy carries only in-frame clones and drops some. The sample lists just over 200,000 clones; around three quarters were seen once. Specimen: peripheral blood. The receptors were gathered from a woman in her seventies with acute or convalescent COVID-19.

This chain joins TRBV14 and TRBJ2-2; 8 nucleotides align to TRBD1. The germline V gene has CDR1 SGHDN and CDR2 FVKESK. V gave up 5 bases and J gave up 5 bases; unmatched junction bases: 16. This CDR3 is built from 18 residues. In nucleotides, the CDR3 is TGTGCCAGCAGCGAAACGAAAAGGACAGGGATTATGACCGGGGAGCTGTTTTTT. It specifies CASSETKRTGIMTGELFF.

The chain carries TRBV7-9 and TRBJ1-6; TRBD1 matches 12 bases. Germline CDR1 is SEHNR and CDR2 is FQNEAQ (reference sequence). V shed 5 bases and J 9 bases; nucleotides not matched to a gene: 5. This CDR3 has 15 residues. The CDR3 loop reads CASSTGTGGGSPLHF. CDR3 sequence (DNA): TGTGCCAGCAGCACCGGGACAGGGGGCGGTTCACCCCTCCACTTT.

The chain is built from TRBV19 and TRBJ1-5; D is ambiguous. The length of the CDR3 is 14 residues. Germline CDR1 reads LNHDA; CDR2 reads SQIVND (reference sequence). Trimming took off 3 bases at V and 5 bases at J, with 11 bases between the two ends. Written as DNA, the CDR3 is TGTGCCAGTAGTATCACAGAGCGGGATCAGCCCCAGCATTTT. This gives the protein CASSITERDQPQHF. Using reference TRBV19 and TRBJ1-5 for the parts outside the CDR3, the full variable domain is DGGITQSPKYLFRKEGQNVTLSCEQNLNHDAMYWYRQDPGQGLRLIYYSQIVNDFQKGDIAEGYSVSREKKESFPLTVTSAQKNPTAFYLCASSITERDQPQHFGDGTRLSIL.

This sequence joins TRBV28 and TRBJ2-7, with D maybe TRBD2 (6 bases). Germline-derived CDR1 and CDR2 are MDHEN and SYDVKM. This CDR3 contains 14 residues. The V end lost 7 bases, the J end lost 5 bases, and 18 bases lay between the germline ends. The CDR3 coding sequence is TGTGCCAGCATTCAGCGCGGGATTTCCAACGAGCAGTACTTC. This gives the protein CASIQRGISNEQYF.

The table lists this clone with a count of one. The gene calls are TRBV3-1 (or the pseudogene TRBV3-2) and TRBJ2-5; TRBD2 is a possible D gene (7 bases). Germline loops: CDR1 LGHDT, CDR2 YNNKEL (reference sequence). V was cut by 4 bases and J by 5 bases, with 23 bases left in between. The CDR3 runs 17 residues. The CDR3 loop reads CASSPPGAGARWETQYF. The CDR3 bases are TGTGCCAGCAGCCCCCCAGGGGCGGGGGCGAGGTGGGAGACCCAGTACTTC.

The gene calls are TRBV28 and TRBJ1-2; D is unclear. Trimming removed 2 bases at V and 1 base at J, with 14 bases between. Germline CDR1 is MDHEN and CDR2 is SYDVKM. This CDR3 is built from 16 residues. The CDR3 region is CASSLTQADLNYGYTF. The CDR3 region has the DNA TGTGCCAGCAGTTTAACCCAGGCAGACCTTAACTATGGCTACACCTTC.

This clone has a single count. V usage is TRBV28 and J usage is TRBJ2-3; TRBD2 matches at 10 bases. Trimming removed 8 bases from V and 1 base from J; junction bases left unmatched: 15. This CDR3 is built from 18 residues. Germline lookup yields CDR1 MDHEN and CDR2 SYDVKM. CDR3 bases: TGTGCCAGCGGGGGTAGCGGGAGGATGGATTGGCGCACAGATACGCAGTATTTT. The encoded protein is CASGGSGRMDWRTDTQYF.

This clone was observed a handful of times. V usage is TRBV9 and J usage is TRBJ2-3; 9 bases line up with TRBD2. This CDR3 is built from 16 residues. With V trimmed by 0 bases and J by 2 bases, 4 bases remained unmatched. The germline V gene encodes CDR1 SGDLS and CDR2 YYNGEE. As DNA, the CDR3 is TGTGCCAGCAGCGTAGTGACTAGCGGAACCACAGATACGCAGTATTTT. This sequence encodes CASSVVTSGTTDTQYF.

J is TRBJ2-7 and V is TRBV3-1 (or the pseudogene TRBV3-2), with TRBD1 matching over 8 bases. V dropped 3 bases and J dropped 2; count of bases not matched to a gene: 6. The V gene's germline CDR1 is LGHDT and CDR2 YNNKEL (reference sequence). This CDR3 is 15 amino acids long. DNA for the CDR3: TGTGCCAGCAGCCAGGGACAGGACCCCACCTACGAGCAGTACTTC. It codes for CASSQGQDPTYEQYF.

V usage is TRBV18 and J usage is TRBJ1-2; 8 bases map to TRBD1. Germline lookup yields CDR1 KGHSH and CDR2 LQKENI. The CDR3 is 13 amino acids. V dropped 2 bases and J dropped 12; count of bases not matched to a gene: 8. As DNA, the CDR3 is TGTGCCAGCTCACCAGAGACAGGGGTCTCTGACACCTTC. Its translation is CASSPETGVSDTF.

The chain joins TRBV14 to TRBJ1-2, with a weak D call TRBD1 (5 bases). V dropped 0 bases and J dropped 13 bases, with 9 bases sitting between them. The CDR3 has 11 amino acids. Germline values: CDR1 SGHDN, CDR2 FVKESK. DNA of the CDR3: TGTGCCAGCAGCCAAGACGGGGACTGCACCTTC. It specifies CASSQDGDCTF.

In DNA, the CDR3 is TGTGCCAGCAGCACCAAAAGGGCTCGGGGTAATGAAAAACTGTTTTTT. The encoded protein is CASSTKRARGNEKLFF. The chain is built from TRBV28 and TRBJ1-4; D gene ambiguous. CDR3 length: 16 residues. From germline, CDR1 is MDHEN and CDR2 SYDVKM. V gave up 6 bases and J gave up 4 bases, with 18 bases separating them. The full variable domain, in which reference TRBV28 and TRBJ1-4 provide the parts outside the CDR3, is DVKVTQSSRYLVKRTGEKVFLECVQDMDHENMFWYRQDPGLGLRLIYFSYDVKMKEKGDIPEGYSVSREKKERFSLILESASTNQTSMYLCASSTKRARGNEKLFFGSGTQLSVL.

The genes are TRBV18 and TRBJ1-1; D is unclear. The CDR3 covers 13 residues. V was shortened by 3 bases and J by 3 bases, with 8 bases between the two germline ends. CDR1 and CDR2 (germline): KGHSH, LQKENI. The CDR3 DNA follows: TGTGCCAGCTCACCCGCAGAAGACACTGAAGCTTTCTTT. This codes for CASSPAEDTEAFF. Drawing the rest from reference TRBV18 and TRBJ1-1, the complete variable domain is NAGVMQNPRHLVRRRGQEARLRCSPMKGHSHVYWYRQLPEEGLKFMVYLQKENIIDESGMPKERFSAEFPKEGPSILRIQQVVRGDSAAYFCASSPAEDTEAFFGQGTRLTVV.